This TCR beta chain was recovered during a study of CD8+CD57+ T cells in acquired aplastic anemia. At the level of the study: On average, sorted CD4+ and CD8+ cells gave around 3.3 ug of DNA. Study-level points and caveats: Statistical testing detected no significant gap in CD8+ Simpson's diversity between patients and controls. Patients and controls shared some 29 CD8+ CDR3 sequences, which appeared highly expressed in patients and within their immunodominant clones.

CDR3 and TCR beta VDJ profiling relied on genomic DNA as the template. TCRdb analysed the reads with MiXCR anew, one entry per CDR3 protein. The data contain some 44,000 distinct CDR3 sequences, about 65% of them seen just once; the ten biggest clones take up less than 25%. The CDR3 consists of 12 residues. Trimming cost V 6 bases and J 6 bases, with 11 bases left between them. The germline CDR1 and CDR2 sequences are MGHDK and SYGVNS. As concerns this clonotype: As yet, its antigen is unknown.

This clonotype was obtained from a human donor in good health, serving as a control. The chain couples TRBV25-1 to TRBJ1-1; D not certain. Specimen: sorted CD4+, CD8+, or CD8+CD57+ T cells (not recorded which) from PBMCs. CDR3 region: CASRNVRAEAFF. The CDR3 bases are TGTGCCAGCAGGAACGTGAGGGCTGAAGCTTTCTTT.